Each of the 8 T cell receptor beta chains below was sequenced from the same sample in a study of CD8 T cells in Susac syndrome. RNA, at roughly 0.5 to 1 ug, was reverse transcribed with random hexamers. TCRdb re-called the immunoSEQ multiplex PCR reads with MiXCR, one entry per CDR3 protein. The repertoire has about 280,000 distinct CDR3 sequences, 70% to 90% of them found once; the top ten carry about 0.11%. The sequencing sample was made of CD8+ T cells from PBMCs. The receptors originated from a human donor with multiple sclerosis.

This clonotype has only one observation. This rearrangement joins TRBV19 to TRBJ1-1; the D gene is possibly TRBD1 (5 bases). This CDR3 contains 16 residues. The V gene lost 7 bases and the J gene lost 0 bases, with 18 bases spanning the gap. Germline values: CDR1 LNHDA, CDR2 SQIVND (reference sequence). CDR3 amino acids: CASNKYSGGMNTEAFF. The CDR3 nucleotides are TGTGCCAGTAATAAATACTCGGGGGGAATGAACACTGAAGCTTTCTTT.

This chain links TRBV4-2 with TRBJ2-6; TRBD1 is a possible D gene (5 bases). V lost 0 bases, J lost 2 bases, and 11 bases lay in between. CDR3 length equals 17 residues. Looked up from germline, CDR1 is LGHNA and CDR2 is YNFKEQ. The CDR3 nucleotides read TGTGCCAGCAGCCAAGATCCCCCAGGGACTGGGGCCAACGTCCTGACTTTC. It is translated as CASSQDPPGTGANVLTF.

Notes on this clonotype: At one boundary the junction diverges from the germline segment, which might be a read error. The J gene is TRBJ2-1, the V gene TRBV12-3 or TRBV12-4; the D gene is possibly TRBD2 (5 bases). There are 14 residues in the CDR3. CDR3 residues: CASSPNVAGLPRGF. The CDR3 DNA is TGTGCCAGCAGCCCTAACGTCGCCGGCCTCCCTCGAGGGTTC.

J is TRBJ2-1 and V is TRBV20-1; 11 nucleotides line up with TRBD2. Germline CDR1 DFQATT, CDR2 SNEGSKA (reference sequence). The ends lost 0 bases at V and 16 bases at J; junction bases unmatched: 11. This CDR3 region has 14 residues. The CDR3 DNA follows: TGCAGTGCTAGAGAACTAGCGGGAGCACGGGAAAAATTCTTC. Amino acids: CSARELAGAREKFF.

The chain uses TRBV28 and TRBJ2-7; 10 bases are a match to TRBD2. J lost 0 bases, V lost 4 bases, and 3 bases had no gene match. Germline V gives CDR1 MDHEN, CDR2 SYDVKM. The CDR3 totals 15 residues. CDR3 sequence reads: CASSYIAGGSYEQYF. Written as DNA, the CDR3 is TGTGCCAGCAGTTACATAGCGGGAGGCTCCTACGAGCAGTACTTC.

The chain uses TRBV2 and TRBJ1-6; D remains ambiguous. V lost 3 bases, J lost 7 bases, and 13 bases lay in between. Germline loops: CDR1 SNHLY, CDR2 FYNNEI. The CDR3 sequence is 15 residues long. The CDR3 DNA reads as TGTGCCAGCAGTGACCAGGCCTACTCCAATTCACCCCTCCACTTT. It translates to CASSDQAYSNSPLHF.

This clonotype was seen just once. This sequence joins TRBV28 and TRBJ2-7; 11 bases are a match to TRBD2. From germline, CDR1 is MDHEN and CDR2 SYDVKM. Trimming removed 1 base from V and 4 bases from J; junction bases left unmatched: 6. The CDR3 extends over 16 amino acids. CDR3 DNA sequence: TGTGCCAGCAGTTTATTGAGACTAGCGGGATTATACGAGCAGTACTTC. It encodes CASSLLRLAGLYEQYF.

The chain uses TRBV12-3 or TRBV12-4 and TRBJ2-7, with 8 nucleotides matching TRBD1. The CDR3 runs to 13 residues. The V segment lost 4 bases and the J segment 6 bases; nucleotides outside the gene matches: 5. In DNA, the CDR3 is TGTGCCAGCAGTTCCGGGCAGGGGGCCGAGCAGTACTTC. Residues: CASSSGQGAEQYF.